The rows below give T cell receptor beta chains drawn from one sample of a study of T cell repertoires in cytomegalovirus infection. TCRdb re-called the reads through MiXCR, storing one row per CDR3 protein. The data hold approximately 76,000 distinct CDR3 sequences, with 3.7% observed a single time. Sequenced input: PBMCs. Receptors originate from a human donor in good health (CMV status not recorded). Some clones in this sample may be carry-over from other donors' samples. Each CDR3 is given with its conserved first and last residue. A D gene is named only where the DNA matches it firmly. Rows give clone size only sometimes, using once, few, many, or a class for an expanded clone.

TRBJ2-3 | many | TRBD1 | TRBV24-1 | TGTGCCACCAGTGATTTGCAAACCGGGACAGGGGGCGATCCTCTTACAGATACGCAGTATTTT | CATSDLQTGTGGDPLTDTQYF
TRBJ1-6 | many | NA | TRBV28 | TGTGCCAGCAGTATTAATTCACCCCTCCACTTT | CASSINSPLHF
TRBJ1-5 | medium-sized | NA | TRBV7-8 | TGTGCCAGCAGCTTTAACGAAGTACGGCCCCAGCATTTT | CASSFNEVRPQHF
TRBJ2-6 | many | NA | TRBV19 | TGTGCCAGTAGCGTGGGGGCTGGGGCCAACGTCCTGACTTTC | CASSVGAGANVLTF
TRBJ2-3 | many | NA | TRBV6-6 | TGTGCCAGCAGTTACACGTGGGGCGGAAGCACAGATACGCAGTATTTT | CASSYTWGGSTDTQYF
TRBJ2-5 | many | NA | TRBV20-1 | TGCAGTGCTTGGGCCCGAGAAGAGACCCAGTACTTC | CSAWAREETQYF
TRBJ1-3 | many | NA | TRBV6-2/TRBV6-3 | TGTGCCAGCAGTTACGGCGGCTCTGGAAACACCATATATTTT | CASSYGGSGNTIYF
TRBJ1-5 | many | TRBD1 | TRBV10-1 | TGCGCCAGCAGCGCCTTCTACAGGGGGCCTGGTCAGCCCCAGCATTTT | CASSAFYRGPGQPQHF
TRBJ1-4 | many | TRBD1 | TRBV27 | TGTGCCAGCAGAGACAGGGGTTTGGATGAAAAACTGTTTTTT | CASRDRGLDEKLFF
TRBJ2-1 | many | TRBD2 | TRBV19 | TGTGCCAGTAGTCAGCGGGGGGGGGAGCAGTTCTTC | CASSQRGGEQFF
TRBJ1-2 | many | NA | TRBV7-8 | TGTGCCAGCAGCGTAAGGACGGGGGCTAACTATGGCTACACCTTC | CASSVRTGANYGYTF
TRBJ1-6 | many | TRBD1 | TRBV11-2 | TGTGCCAGCAGCTTAGGGACAGGGAATAATTCACCCCTCCACTTT | CASSLGTGNNSPLHF
TRBJ2-4 | many | NA | TRBV11-2 | TGTGCCAGCAGCTACACCGTTAGGGACACTCTAGCCAAAAACATTCAGTACTTC | CASSYTVRDTLAKNIQYF
TRBJ2-5 | many | NA | TRBV7-2 | TGTGCCAGCAGCGAGGGACCGATCGGGGAGACCCAGTACTTC | CASSEGPIGETQYF
TRBJ2-1 | many | NA | TRBV7-6 | TGTGCCAGCAGCGTCCCCGGGGGATCACTTAATGAGCAGTTCTTC | CASSVPGGSLNEQFF
TRBJ2-7 | many | NA | TRBV28 | TGTGCCAGCAGTTTTCCCGGACAGATAGCCTACGAGCAGTACTTC | CASSFPGQIAYEQYF
TRBJ2-7 | many | TRBD1 | TRBV19 | TGTGCCAGTAGTCCCCGGGACAGGGCGACGGAAGAGCAGTACTTC | CASSPRDRATEEQYF
TRBJ1-5 | many | NA | TRBV19 | TGTGCCAGTAGAACGAGGCAGGTGGGGCAGCCCCAGCATTTT | CASRTRQVGQPQHF
TRBJ2-7 | many | NA | TRBV5-6 | TGTGCCAGCAGCTTCGGCAGTCCTTCTACCTACGAGCAGTACTTC | CASSFGSPSTYEQYF
TRBJ2-3 | many | NA | TRBV5-1 | TGCGCCAGCACCAAGGAGGGGGCCGGGGCAGATACGCAGTATTTT | CASTKEGAGADTQYF
TRBJ2-7 | many | TRBD1 | TRBV12-3/TRBV12-4 | TGTGCCAGCAGCAGACAGGGACAGGGTCTCGACGAGCAGTACTTC | CASSRQGQGLDEQYF
TRBJ1-5 | medium-sized | NA | TRBV7-2 | TGTGCCAGCAGCTTCTGGCCCAGGGACGCCGTAGCGGCGAATCAGCCCCAGCATTTT | CASSFWPRDAVAANQPQHF
TRBJ1-5 | many | NA | TRBV7-2 | TGTGCCAGCAGCTTAACCGGCCTCAACAATCAGCCCCAGCATTTT | CASSLTGLNNQPQHF
TRBJ2-3 | many | NA | TRBV6-2/TRBV6-3 | TGTGCCAGCAGTTCTGCGGGGCTGGGCGGCACAGATACGCAGTATTTT | CASSSAGLGGTDTQYF
TRBJ2-3 | many | NA | TRBV7-2 | TGTGCCAGCAGCCGAAGACAGCCTAGCACAGATACGCAGTATTTT | CASSRRQPSTDTQYF
TRBJ2-5 | many | TRBD1 | TRBV9 | TGTGCCAGCAGCGCGGGACAGCAAGAGACCCAGTACTTC | CASSAGQQETQYF
TRBJ1-1 | many | NA | TRBV7-6 | TGTGCCAGCAGCTTATTTATAGGGACTCAGATCACTGAAGCTTTCTTT | CASSLFIGTQITEAFF
TRBJ1-1 | many | NA | TRBV2 | TGTGCCAGCAGGGGGGGGCAGGTTAACACTGAAGCTTTCTTT | CASRGGQVNTEAFF
TRBJ2-7 | many | TRBD1 | TRBV20-1 | TGCAGTGCTAGTAGCCCCTCCGGACAGGGCCCCGAGCAGTACTTC | CSASSPSGQGPEQYF
TRBJ2-2 | many | NA | TRBV6-5 | TGTGCCAGCAGTTACACAGGACGGTACACCGGGGAGCTGTTTTTT | CASSYTGRYTGELFF
TRBJ1-5 | many | NA | TRBV19 | TGTGCCAGTAGTGGGACTTTTAATAGCAATCAGCCCCAGCATTTT | CASSGTFNSNQPQHF
TRBJ2-3 | many | TRBD2 | TRBV7-2 | TGTGCCAGCAGCGGGGCTAGCGGGGGCCAGGGGGGATATACGCAGTATTTT | CASSGASGGQGGYTQYF
TRBJ1-1 | NA | NA | TRBV29-1 | TGCAGCGTTTCAGGGGTCATGAACACTGAAGCTTTCTTT | CSVSGVMNTEAFF
TRBJ2-6 | many | TRBD1 | TRBV20-1 | TGCAGTGCCACCACAGGGGACTCTGGGGCCAACGTCCTGACTTTC | CSATTGDSGANVLTF
TRBJ2-5 | many | NA | TRBV30 | TGTGCCTGGAGTGCTGGACTGTCGCACCAAGAGACCCAGTACTTC | CAWSAGLSHQETQYF
TRBJ1-1 | many | NA | TRBV12-3/TRBV12-4 | TGTGCCAGCAGTACCTCCTCGGACCTGAGAGTTTTCTTT | CASSTSSDLRVFF
TRBJ2-7 | many | TRBD2 | TRBV7-2 | TGTGCCAGTGGGCCTAGCGGGGGCCTGTACGAGCAGTACTTC | CASGPSGGLYEQYF
TRBJ2-3 | many | NA | TRBV7-2 | TGTGCCAGCACCCTAGGGTGGGGGAGCACAGATACGCAGTATTTT | CASTLGWGSTDTQYF
TRBJ1-3 | many | NA | TRBV7-2 | TGTGCCAGCAGCTTAAACAGGGCTGGAAACACCATATATTTT | CASSLNRAGNTIYF
TRBJ2-3 | many | TRBD2 | TRBV30 | TGTGCCTGGAGGGGACTAGCGCGAGGCACAGATACGCAGTATTTT | CAWRGLARGTDTQYF